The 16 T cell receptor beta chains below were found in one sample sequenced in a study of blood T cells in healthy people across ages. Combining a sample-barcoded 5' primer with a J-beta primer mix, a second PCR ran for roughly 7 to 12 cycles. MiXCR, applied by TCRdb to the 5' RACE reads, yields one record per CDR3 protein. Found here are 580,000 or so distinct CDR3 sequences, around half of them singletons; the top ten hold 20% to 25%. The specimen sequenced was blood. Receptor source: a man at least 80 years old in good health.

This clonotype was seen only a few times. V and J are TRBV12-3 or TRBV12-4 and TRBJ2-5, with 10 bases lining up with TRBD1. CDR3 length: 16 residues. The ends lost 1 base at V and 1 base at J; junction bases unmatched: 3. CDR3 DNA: TGTGCCAGCAGTTTAGATCGGACAGGGGGCCAAGAGACCCAGTACTTC. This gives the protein CASSLDRTGGQETQYF.

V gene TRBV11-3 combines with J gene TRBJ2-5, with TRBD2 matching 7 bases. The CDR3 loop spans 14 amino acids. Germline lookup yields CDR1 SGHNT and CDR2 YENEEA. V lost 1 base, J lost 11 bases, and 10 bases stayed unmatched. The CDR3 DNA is TGTGCCAGCAGCTTAGGCGGGAGTACGGTTGAGCAGTACTTC. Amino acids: CASSLGGSTVEQYF. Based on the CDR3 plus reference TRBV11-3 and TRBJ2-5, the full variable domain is EAGVVQSPRYKIIEKKQPVAFWCNPISGHNTLYWYLQNLGQGPELLIRYENEEAVDDSQLPKDRFSAERLKGVDSTLKIQPAELGDSAVYLCASSLGGSTVEQYFGPGTRLLVL.

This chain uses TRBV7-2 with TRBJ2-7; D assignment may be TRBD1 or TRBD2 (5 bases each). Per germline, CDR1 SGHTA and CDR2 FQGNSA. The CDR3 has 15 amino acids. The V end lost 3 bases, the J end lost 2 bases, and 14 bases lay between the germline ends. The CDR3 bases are TGTGCCAGCAGCTTTAGAATGGGGGTGGCCTACGAGCAGTACTTC. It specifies CASSFRMGVAYEQYF. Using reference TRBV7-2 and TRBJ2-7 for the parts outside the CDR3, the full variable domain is GAGVSQSPSNKVTEKGKDVELRCDPISGHTALYWYRQSLGQGLEFLIYFQGNSAPDKSGLPSDRFSAERTGGSVSTLTIQRTQQEDSAVYLCASSFRMGVAYEQYFGPGTRLTVT.

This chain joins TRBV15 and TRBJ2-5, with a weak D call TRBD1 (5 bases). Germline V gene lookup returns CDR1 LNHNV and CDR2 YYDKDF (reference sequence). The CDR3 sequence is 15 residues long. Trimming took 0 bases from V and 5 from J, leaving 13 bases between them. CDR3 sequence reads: CATSRDPQGWETQYF. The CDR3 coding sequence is TGTGCCACCAGCAGAGACCCCCAGGGTTGGGAGACCCAGTACTTC.

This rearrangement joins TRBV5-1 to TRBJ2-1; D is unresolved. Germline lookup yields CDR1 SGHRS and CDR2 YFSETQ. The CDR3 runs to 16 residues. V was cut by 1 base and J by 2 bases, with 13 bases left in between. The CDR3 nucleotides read TGCGCCAGCAGCTTGTTGACGCTAGGGACCTACAATGAGCAGTTCTTC. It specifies CASSLLTLGTYNEQFF.

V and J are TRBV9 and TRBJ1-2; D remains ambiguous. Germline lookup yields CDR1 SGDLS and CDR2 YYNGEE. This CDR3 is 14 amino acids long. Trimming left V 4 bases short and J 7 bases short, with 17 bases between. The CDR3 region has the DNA TGTGCCAGCAGCCCCCCCTCTTTGTTGGGTGGCTACACCTTC. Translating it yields CASSPPSLLGGYTF.

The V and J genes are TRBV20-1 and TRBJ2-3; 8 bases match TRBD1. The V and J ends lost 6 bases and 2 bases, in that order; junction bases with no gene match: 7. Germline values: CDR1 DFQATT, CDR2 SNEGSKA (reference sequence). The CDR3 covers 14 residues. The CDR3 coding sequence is TGCAGTGCAAGACGGACAGGGATCACAGATACGCAGTATTTT. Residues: CSARRTGITDTQYF.

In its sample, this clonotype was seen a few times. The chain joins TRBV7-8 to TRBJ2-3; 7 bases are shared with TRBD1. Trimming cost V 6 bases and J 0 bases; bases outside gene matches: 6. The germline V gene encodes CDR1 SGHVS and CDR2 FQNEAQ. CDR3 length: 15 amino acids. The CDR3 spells CASSRGDSSTDTQYF. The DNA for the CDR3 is TGTGCCAGCAGTCGAGGGGACAGCAGCACAGATACGCAGTATTTT.

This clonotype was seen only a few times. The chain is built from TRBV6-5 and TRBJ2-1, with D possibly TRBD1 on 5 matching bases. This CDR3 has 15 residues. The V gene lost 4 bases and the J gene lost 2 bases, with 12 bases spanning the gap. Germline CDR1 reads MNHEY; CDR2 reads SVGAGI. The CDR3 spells CASSSWLDTYNEQFF. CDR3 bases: TGTGCCAGCAGTTCCTGGCTGGACACCTACAATGAGCAGTTCTTC.

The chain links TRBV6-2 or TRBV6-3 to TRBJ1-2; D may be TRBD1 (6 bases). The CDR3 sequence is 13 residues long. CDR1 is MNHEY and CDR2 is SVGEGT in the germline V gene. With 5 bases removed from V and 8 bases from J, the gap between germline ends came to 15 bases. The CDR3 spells CASSPGTQLGYTF. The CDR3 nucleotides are TGTGCCAGCAGTCCCGGGACACAGCTGGGCTACACCTTC.

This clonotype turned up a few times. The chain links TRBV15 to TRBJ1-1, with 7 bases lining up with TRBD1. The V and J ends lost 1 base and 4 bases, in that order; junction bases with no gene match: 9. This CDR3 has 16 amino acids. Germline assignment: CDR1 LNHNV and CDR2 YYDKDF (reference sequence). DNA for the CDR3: TGTGCCACCAGCAGAGGGTTGGGGACAGTAGGCACTGAAGCTTTCTTT. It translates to CATSRGLGTVGTEAFF.

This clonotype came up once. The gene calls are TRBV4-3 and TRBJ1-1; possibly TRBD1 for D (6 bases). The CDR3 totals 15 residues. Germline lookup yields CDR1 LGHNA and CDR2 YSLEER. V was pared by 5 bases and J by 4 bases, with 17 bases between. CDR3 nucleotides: TGCGCCAGCAGCGAACAGCTACAAGGGGGCACTGAAGCTTTCTTT. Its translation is CASSEQLQGGTEAFF.

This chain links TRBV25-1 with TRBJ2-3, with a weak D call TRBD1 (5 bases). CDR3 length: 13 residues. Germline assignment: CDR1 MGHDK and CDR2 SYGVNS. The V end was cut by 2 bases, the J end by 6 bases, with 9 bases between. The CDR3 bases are TGTGCCAGCAGTGAAAGGGGAACTGATACGCAGTATTTT. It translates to CASSERGTDTQYF.

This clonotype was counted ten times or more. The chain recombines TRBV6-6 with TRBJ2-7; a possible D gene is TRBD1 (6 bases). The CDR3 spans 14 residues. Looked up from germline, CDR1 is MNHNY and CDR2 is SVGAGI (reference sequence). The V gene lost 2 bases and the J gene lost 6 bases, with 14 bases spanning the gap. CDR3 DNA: TGTGCCAGCAGTTACGCCGGGACACGGGCCGAGCAGTACTTC. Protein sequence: CASSYAGTRAEQYF.

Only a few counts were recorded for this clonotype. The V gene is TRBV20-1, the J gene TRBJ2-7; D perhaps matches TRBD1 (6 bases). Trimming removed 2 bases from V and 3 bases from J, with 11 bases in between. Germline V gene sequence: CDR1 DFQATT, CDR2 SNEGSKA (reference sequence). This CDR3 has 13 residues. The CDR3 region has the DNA TGCAGTGCTAGAAAGGGGACAATCTACGAGCAGTACTTC. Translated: CSARKGTIYEQYF.

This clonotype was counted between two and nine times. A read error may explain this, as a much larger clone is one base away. Here the CDR3 reads CAISETYQETQFF. In DNA, the CDR3 is TGTGCCATCAGTGAGACGTATCAAGAGACCCAGTTCTTC. The genes are TRBV10-3 and TRBJ2-5; D is unresolved. The J call may not be correct, given that the DNA end is closer to TRBJ2-1. The CDR3 covers 13 residues. From germline, CDR1 is ENHRY and CDR2 SYGVKD.